A selection of T cell receptor beta chains follows, all from one sample in a study of beta chain features in type 1 diabetes. Produced via immunoSEQ multiplex PCR; TCRdb's table is partial and in-frame only. The sample shows 400,000 to 500,000 clones, approximately 15% of them seen only once. Sequencing was carried out using naive CD4+ T cells from blood. The receptors here all came from a young man in good health. Both conserved end residues are part of each CDR3. Each record gives: V gene, J gene, D gene, clone size, CDR3 protein, CDR3 DNA. The D gene is left open where the match is weak. The size of a clone is reported for some rows only, either as once, few or many, or as a class for expanded clones.

TRBV7-9	TRBJ2-7	NA	NA	CASSTTRDSPRYEQYF	TGTGCCAGCAGCACGACGCGGGACAGTCCCCGGTACGAGCAGTACTTC
TRBV14	TRBJ2-1	NA	NA	CASRLSGDGNEQFF	TGTGCCAGCAGGCTTTCTGGGGACGGCAATGAGCAGTTCTTC
TRBV20-1	TRBJ1-1	TRBD1	NA	CSARTGIEAFF	TGCAGTGCACGGACAGGAATTGAAGCTTTCTTT
TRBV4-1	TRBJ2-1	TRBD2	NA	CASKVAGGRNEQFF	TGCGCCAGCAAAGTAGCGGGGGGCCGGAATGAGCAGTTCTTC
TRBV19	TRBJ2-2	NA	few	CASRSPGSSRAGELFF	TGTGCCAGTAGGTCTCCAGGGTCCTCTCGAGCCGGGGAGCTGTTTTTT
TRBV2	TRBJ2-7	TRBD2	few	CASRTLAGVAYEQYF	TGTGCCAGCAGAACTCTAGCGGGGGTCGCCTACGAGCAGTACTTC
TRBV29-1	TRBJ2-7	NA	few	CSVEVDSYEQCF	TGCAGCGTTGAAGTGGACTCCTACGAGCAGTGCTTC
TRBV19	TRBJ1-2	NA	NA	CASTGGNYGYTF	TGTGCCAGTACCGGGGGAAACTATGGCTACACCTTC
TRBV29-1	TRBJ2-2	TRBD2	NA	CSVLIAGANTGELFF	TGCAGCGTTTTAATAGCGGGGGCGAACACCGGGGAGCTGTTTTTT
TRBV19	TRBJ2-1	TRBD2	NA	CASSIASPLAGGLNEQFF	TGTGCCAGTAGTATAGCCTCCCCTCTAGCGGGAGGGCTCAATGAGCAGTTCTTC
TRBV30	TRBJ1-3	NA	NA	CAWSGDSGNTIYF	TGTGCCTGGTCAGGGGACTCTGGAAACACCATATATTTT
TRBV30	TRBJ2-5	NA	few	CAWSTEAVPGETQYF	TGTGCCTGGAGCACAGAGGCCGTGCCCGGGGAGACCCAGTACTTC
TRBV15	TRBJ2-1	NA	NA	CATSRDKAPVFF	TGTGCCACCAGCAGAGATAAGGCCCCCGTTTTCTTC
TRBV7-3	TRBJ2-1	TRBD1	NA	CASSPDRGSYNEQFF	TGTGCCAGCAGCCCGGACAGGGGGTCCTACAATGAGCAGTTCTTC
TRBV7-9	TRBJ1-2	TRBD1	few	CASSPQGNYGYTF	TGTGCCAGCAGCCCACAGGGGAACTATGGCTACACCTTC
TRBV6-5	TRBJ2-7	TRBD1	few	CASSYSGTGVSYEQYF	TGTGCCAGCAGTTACTCTGGGACAGGGGTCTCCTACGAGCAGTACTTC
TRBV7-9	TRBJ1-6	NA	NA	CASSLLYGPLHF	TGTGCCAGCAGCTTACTGTATGGGCCCCTCCACTTT
TRBV11-3	TRBJ2-5	NA	few	CASSLVQGRETQYF	TGTGCCAGCAGCTTAGTACAGGGTAGGGAGACCCAGTACTTC
TRBV30	TRBJ1-6	NA	NA	CALGLSQANSPLHF	TGTGCCCTGGGACTGTCCCAGGCCAATTCACCCCTCCACTTT
TRBV11-2	TRBJ2-7	NA	NA	CASSPTLGGRQFYEQYF	TGTGCCAGCAGCCCTACCCTTGGGGGTAGACAATTCTACGAGCAGTACTTC
TRBV6-1	TRBJ2-1	NA	NA	CASSGLPNSYNEQFF	TGTGCCAGCAGTGGGCTCCCAAACTCCTACAATGAGCAGTTCTTC
TRBV30	TRBJ2-6	NA	few	CAWSKGGSGANVLTF	TGTGCCTGGAGCAAAGGGGGTTCTGGGGCCAACGTCCTGACTTTC
TRBV30	TRBJ2-1	NA	few	CAWRSGVTYNEQFF	TGTGCCTGGAGGTCCGGGGTAACCTACAATGAGCAGTTCTTC
TRBV29-1	TRBJ2-7	NA	NA	CSVRGLGGNEQYF	TGCAGCGTCAGAGGTTTGGGGGGCAACGAGCAGTACTTC
TRBV19	TRBJ2-7	NA	NA	CASSTTGAYEQYF	TGTGCCAGTAGTACCACGGGGGCCTACGAGCAGTACTTC
TRBV30	TRBJ1-4	TRBD1	NA	CACNRGLGPEKLFF	TGTGCCTGTAATAGGGGGCTAGGTCCTGAAAAACTGTTTTTT
TRBV30	TRBJ1-4	NA	NA	CAWSVWGPRNEKLFF	TGTGCCTGGAGTGTTTGGGGGCCGCGAAATGAAAAACTGTTTTTT
TRBV9	TRBJ2-2	NA	few	CASSVVSGNTGELFF	TGTGCCAGCAGCGTAGTCTCCGGGAATACCGGGGAGCTGTTTTTT
TRBV6-1	TRBJ2-1	NA	NA	CASSAGTSNNEQFF	TGTGCCAGCAGTGCCGGGACTTCTAACAATGAGCAGTTCTTC